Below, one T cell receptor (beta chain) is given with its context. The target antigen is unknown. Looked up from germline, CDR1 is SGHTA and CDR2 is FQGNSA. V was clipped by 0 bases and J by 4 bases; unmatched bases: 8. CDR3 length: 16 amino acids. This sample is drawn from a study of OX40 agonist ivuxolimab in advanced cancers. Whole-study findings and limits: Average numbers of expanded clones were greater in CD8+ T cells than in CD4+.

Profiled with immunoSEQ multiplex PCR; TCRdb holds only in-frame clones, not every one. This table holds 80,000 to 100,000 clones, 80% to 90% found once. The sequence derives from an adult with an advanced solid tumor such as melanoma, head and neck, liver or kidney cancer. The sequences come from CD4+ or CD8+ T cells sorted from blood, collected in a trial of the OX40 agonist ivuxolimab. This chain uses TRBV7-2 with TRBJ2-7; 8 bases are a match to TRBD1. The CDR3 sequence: CASSLAFGQGNYEQYF. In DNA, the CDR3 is TGTGCCAGCAGCTTAGCTTTTGGACAGGGTAATTACGAGCAGTACTTC.